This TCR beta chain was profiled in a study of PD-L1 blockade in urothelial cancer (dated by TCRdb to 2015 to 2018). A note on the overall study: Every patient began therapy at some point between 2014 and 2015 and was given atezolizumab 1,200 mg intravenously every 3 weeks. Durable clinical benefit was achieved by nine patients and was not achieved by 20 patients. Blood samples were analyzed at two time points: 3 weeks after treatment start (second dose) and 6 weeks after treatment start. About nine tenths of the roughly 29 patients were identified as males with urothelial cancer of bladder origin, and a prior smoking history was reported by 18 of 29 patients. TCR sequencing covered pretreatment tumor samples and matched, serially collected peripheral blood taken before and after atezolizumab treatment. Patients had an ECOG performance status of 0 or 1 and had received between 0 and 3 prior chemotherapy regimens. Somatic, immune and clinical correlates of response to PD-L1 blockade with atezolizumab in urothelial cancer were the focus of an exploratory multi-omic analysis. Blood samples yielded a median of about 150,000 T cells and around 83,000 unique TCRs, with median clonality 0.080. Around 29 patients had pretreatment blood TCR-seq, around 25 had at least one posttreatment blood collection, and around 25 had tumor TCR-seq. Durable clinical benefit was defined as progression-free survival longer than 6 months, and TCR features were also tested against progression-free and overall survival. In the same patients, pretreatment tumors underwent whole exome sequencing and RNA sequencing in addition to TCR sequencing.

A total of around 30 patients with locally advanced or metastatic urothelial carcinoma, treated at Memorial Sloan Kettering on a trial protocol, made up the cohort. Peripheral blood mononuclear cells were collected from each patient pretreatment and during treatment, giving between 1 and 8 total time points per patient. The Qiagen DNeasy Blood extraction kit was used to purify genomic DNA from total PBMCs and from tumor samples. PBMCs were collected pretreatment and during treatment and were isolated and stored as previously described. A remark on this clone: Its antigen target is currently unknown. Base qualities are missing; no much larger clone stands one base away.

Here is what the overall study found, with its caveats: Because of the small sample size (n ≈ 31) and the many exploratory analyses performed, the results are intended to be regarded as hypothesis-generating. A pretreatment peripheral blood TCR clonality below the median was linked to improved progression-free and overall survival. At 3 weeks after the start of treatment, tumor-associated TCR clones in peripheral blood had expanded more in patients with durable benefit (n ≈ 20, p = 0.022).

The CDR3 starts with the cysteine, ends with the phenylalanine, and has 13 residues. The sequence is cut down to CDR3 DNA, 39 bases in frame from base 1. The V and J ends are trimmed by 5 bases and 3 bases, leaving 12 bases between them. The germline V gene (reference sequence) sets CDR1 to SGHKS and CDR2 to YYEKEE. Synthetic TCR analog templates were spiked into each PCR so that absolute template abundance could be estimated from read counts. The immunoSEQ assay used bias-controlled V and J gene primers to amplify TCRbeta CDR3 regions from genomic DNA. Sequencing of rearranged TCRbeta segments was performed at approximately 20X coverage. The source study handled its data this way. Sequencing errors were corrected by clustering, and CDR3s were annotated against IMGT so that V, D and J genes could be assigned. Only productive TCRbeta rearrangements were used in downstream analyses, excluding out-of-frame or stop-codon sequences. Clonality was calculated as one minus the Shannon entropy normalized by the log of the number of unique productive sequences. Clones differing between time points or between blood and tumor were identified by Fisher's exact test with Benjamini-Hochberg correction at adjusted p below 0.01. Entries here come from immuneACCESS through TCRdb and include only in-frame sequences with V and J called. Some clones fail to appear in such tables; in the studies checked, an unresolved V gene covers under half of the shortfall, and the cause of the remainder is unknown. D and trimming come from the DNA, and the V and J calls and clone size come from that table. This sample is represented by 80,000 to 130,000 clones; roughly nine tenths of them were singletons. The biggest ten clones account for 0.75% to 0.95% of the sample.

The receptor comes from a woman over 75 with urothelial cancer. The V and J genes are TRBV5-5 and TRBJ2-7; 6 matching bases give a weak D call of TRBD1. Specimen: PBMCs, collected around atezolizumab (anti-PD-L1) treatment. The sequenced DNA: TGTGCCAGCAGTCTCACAGGGAGCTACGAGCAGTACTTC. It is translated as CASSLTGSYEQYF.